This T cell receptor beta chain comes out of a study of memory CD4+ T cells and cytomegalovirus serostatus (dated by TCRdb to about 2019). Context from the whole study: The cohort included around 35 healthy adults from Belgium, of whom 9 were CMV seropositive and approximately 24 were CMV seronegative. The study sequenced CD4+ memory TCRbeta repertoires of a Belgian cohort with known cytomegalovirus serostatus to replicate a published TCR-based CMV serostatus classifier. The research as a whole found: For CMV serostatus prediction, a median bootstrapped AUC of 0.95 was reached with the original framework, and a median bootstrapped AUC of 0.91 was reached with a US-trained random forest. The results were read as suggesting that the CMV-associated TCR signature is, for the most part, present in the CD4+ memory repertoire. A median bootstrapped AUC of around 0.94 with a 95% CI of 0.76-1.00 was achieved on the Belgian cohort by the original-framework classifier. Only CD4+CD45RO+ memory cells were sequenced, in contrast to the original study, which included naive and memory CD4+ and CD8+ populations. Of 164 previously reported CMV-associated TCRbeta sequences, approximately 70 appeared in the CD4+ memory repertoires, each in one to five individuals.

This clone appeared a few times. Its cognate antigen has yet to be identified. Base qualities are not recorded, but no much larger clone differs from it by a single base. Genomic DNA was extracted from sorted cells with the Quick-DNA Microprep Kit. Amplification of TCRbeta DNA was done with the immunoSEQ hsTCRbeta kit, following the protocol from the manufacturer. An Illumina MiSeq instrument was used to sequence the TCRbeta libraries. The paper's data handling went like this. Removing out-of-frame sequences left roughly 2.4 million distinct TCRbeta sequences, an average of about 70,000 per individual. Two values were used to score each individual: the count of 150 to 200 previously reported CMV-associated TCRbeta sequences and the total count of productive distinct TCRbeta sequences. A beta-binomial model was reimplemented in Python, and scikit-learn random forests with default parameters were trained on data from the US cohort. Classifier performance on the Belgian cohort was reported as the median AUC with percentile confidence intervals calculated over 10,000 bootstrap iterations. Drawn from immuneACCESS, this table holds only the in-frame rearrangements with V and J called that TCRdb kept. Clones are partly lost; checked studies trace under half to an unresolved V gene and leave the rest unexplained. V, J and clone size are those of that table, while D and trimming were read from the DNA. Within this sample are under 75,000 clones, with around 82% of them counted one time only. The top ten clonotypes cover 0.5% to 0.55% of the sample.

Single viable CD3+CD4+CD8-CD45RO+ cells were sorted as memory CD4+ T cells on a FACSAria II. CMV serostatus was determined with a Roche Elecsys assay detecting serum IgG against CMV pp150, pp28, p38 and p52. Once the samples were thawed, total CD4+ T cells were enriched through positive selection using CD4 magnetic microbeads. Samples originated from another study that specifically interrogated the CD4+ T cell memory repertoire. Peripheral blood mononuclear cells were isolated and cryopreserved according to standard operating procedures, and serum was kept at -80 degrees C. CD3-PerCP (BW264/56), CD4-APC (RPA-T4), CD45RO-PE (UCHT1) and CD8-Pacific Orange (3B5) antibodies were used for staining, and non-viable cells were excluded with Sytox blue. Clipping removes 8 bases from V and 4 bases from J, with 6 as the unmatched junction base count. The CDR1 and CDR2 encoded by the germline V gene are MNHNS and SASEGT. The CDR3 runs 13 residues from the cysteine to the phenylalanine. The retained sequence is limited to the CDR3, 39 bases, with the frame set at the first base.

Sequencing was performed on memory CD4+ T cells from blood. The receptor was derived from an adult in good health and CMV-seronegative. Some clones in this sample may be carry-over from other donors' samples. The rearranged chain carries TRBV6-1 and TRBJ2-5; 8 bases in between match TRBD1. At the DNA level, the sequence is TGTGCCAGCGGACCGACAGGGGTAGAGACCCAGTACTTC. Translated, it reads CASGPTGVETQYF.